Shown below are 15 T cell receptor beta chains from a single sample sequenced in a study of blood T cell repertoires in COVID-19 (dated by TCRdb to 2019 to 2021). The library was produced with the immunoSEQ multiplex PCR assay. What TCRdb holds here is the immuneACCESS table cut down to in-frame rearrangements. Part of the clones is not present; checked against another copy, under half of the missing clones reflect an unresolved V gene, and the others are unexplained. The sample includes about 59,000 clones, with 90% to 95% observed a single time. Roughly 9% of the sample lies in the top ten. The sequencing sample was made of peripheral blood. Receptors originate from a human donor in a cohort sampled during active COVID-19.

The chain employs TRBV9 and TRBJ2-3, with 12 bases fitting TRBD2. Germline values: CDR1 SGDLS, CDR2 YYNGEE. The V gene end was trimmed by 4 bases and the J gene end by 0 bases; junction bases not matched to a gene: 12. The CDR3 spans 19 residues. CDR3 nucleotides: TGTGCCAGCAGCCCCCTCTCGCCTGGGACTAGCGGGAGCACAGATACGCAGTATTTT. This gives the protein CASSPLSPGTSGSTDTQYF.

The rearrangement uses TRBV10-3 and TRBJ1-4, with D possibly matching TRBD1 (5 bases). CDR3 length: 15 amino acids. V lost 8 bases to trimming and J lost 0 bases, with 13 bases between them. Germline values: CDR1 ENHRY, CDR2 SYGVKD. Here the CDR3 reads CAIGGGGTTNEKLFF. The DNA for the CDR3 is TGTGCCATCGGGGGGGGAGGTACAACTAATGAAAAACTGTTTTTT.

This clone was recorded only once. The J gene is TRBJ1-1, the V gene TRBV15; no firm D call. V dropped 5 bases and J dropped 7 bases, with 14 bases sitting between them. From germline, CDR1 is LNHNV and CDR2 YYDKDF (reference sequence). The CDR3 runs to 13 residues. The CDR3 DNA sequence: TGTGCCACCAGCGGTCCCGGGATCATTGAAGCTTTCTTT. Its protein is CATSGPGIIEAFF.

This sequence joins TRBV2 and TRBJ2-7; weak D call: TRBD1 (6 bases). Trimming stripped 4 bases from V and 1 base from J, with 14 bases between. The CDR3 spans 15 residues. Germline assignment: CDR1 SNHLY and CDR2 FYNNEI. CDR3 DNA: TGTGCCAGCAGTGTCGACAGGTTCGAGTCCTACGAGCAGTACTTC. It codes for CASSVDRFESYEQYF.

V and J are TRBV2 and TRBJ1-6, with D perhaps TRBD1 (5 bases). This CDR3 is 15 amino acids long. CDR1 and CDR2 from the germline V gene are SNHLY and FYNNEI. Between the trimmed V and J ends, which lost 7 bases and 5 bases, there was a span of 15 bases. The CDR3 coding sequence is TGTGCCAGCACGCTAGGGGATTTAAATAATTCACCCCTCCACTTT. Encoded protein: CASTLGDLNNSPLHF. Using reference TRBV2 and TRBJ1-6 for the parts outside the CDR3, the full variable domain is EPEVTQTPSHQVTQMGQEVILRCVPISNHLYFYWYRQILGQKVEFLVSFYNNEISEKSEIFDDQFSVERPDGSNFTLKIRSTKLEDSAMYFCASTLGDLNNSPLHFGNGTRLTVT.

This chain joins TRBV9 and TRBJ2-3; D unclear. Germline lookup yields CDR1 SGDLS and CDR2 YYNGEE. This CDR3 has 13 residues. V lost 1 base to trimming and J lost 5 bases, with 8 bases between them. CDR3 nucleotides: TGTGCCAGCAGCGTACCCCCCATAGATACGCAGTATTTT. Its translation is CASSVPPIDTQYF.

This chain links TRBV5-8 with TRBJ1-2; 8 bases are a match to TRBD1. This CDR3 comprises 14 residues. Trimming at V came to 4 bases and at J to 4 bases, leaving 6 bases not matched to a gene. Germline values: CDR1 SGHTS, CDR2 YDEGEE. DNA for the CDR3: TGTGCCAGCAGCCCCGGACAGGGCCGCTATGGCTACACCTTC. This gives the protein CASSPGQGRYGYTF. The complete variable domain, with remaining parts taken from reference TRBV5-8 and TRBJ1-2, reads EAGVTQSPTHLIKTRGQQATLRCSPISGHTSVYWYQQALGLGLQFLLWYDEGEERNRGNFPPRFSGRQFPNYSSELNVNALELEDSALYLCASSPGQGRYGYTFGSGTRLTVV.

The chain combines TRBV11-3 with TRBJ2-1, with TRBD2 identical over 9 bases. The CDR3 length is 12 residues. Germline V lookup: CDR1 SGHNT, CDR2 YENEEA. The J segment lost 10 bases and the V segment lost 6 bases, leaving 4 bases of the junction unmatched. The CDR3 sequence is CASRLLAGEQFF. The CDR3 bases are TGTGCCAGCAGACTCCTAGCGGGGGAGCAGTTCTTC.

V is TRBV3-1 (or the pseudogene TRBV3-2) and J is TRBJ2-5; the match to TRBD2 covers 10 bases. CDR1 and CDR2 (germline): LGHDT, YNNKEL (reference sequence). Germline trimming cut 1 base from V and 4 bases from J; bases unmatched to any gene: 12. The CDR3 is made up of 18 amino acids. CDR3 loop: CASSQGTDLAGARETQYF. The CDR3 nucleotides read TGTGCCAGCAGCCAAGGAACTGATCTAGCGGGGGCACGAGAGACCCAGTACTTC.

The rearrangement links TRBV5-8 to TRBJ2-2; D remains unclear. V lost 4 bases and J 0 bases, leaving 13 bases between the germline ends. Germline CDR1 and CDR2: SGHTS and YDEGEE. This CDR3 is built from 16 residues. CDR3 sequence reads: CASSRGVVANTGELFF. The CDR3 bases are TGTGCCAGCAGCCGCGGAGTAGTCGCGAACACCGGGGAGCTGTTTTTT.

V is TRBV6-5 and J is TRBJ1-1; TRBD1 is a possible D gene (5 bases). The germline V gene has CDR1 MNHEY and CDR2 SVGAGI. Trimming removed 2 bases from V and 5 bases from J, with 12 bases in between. The CDR3 is 14 residues long. In nucleotides, the CDR3 is TGTGCCAGCAGTTACACCGGGGGAAGGACTGAAGCTTTCTTT. Its translation: CASSYTGGRTEAFF.

The rearrangement links TRBV5-4 to TRBJ2-7; a possible D gene is TRBD1 (6 bases). Trimming cost V 4 bases and J 7 bases, with 21 bases left between them. The CDR3 is 15 residues long. Germline V gene sequence: CDR1 SGHNT, CDR2 YYREEE (reference sequence). The CDR3 sequence: CASSVPGQRAWEQYF. The CDR3 bases are TGTGCCAGCAGCGTCCCGGGACAACGAGCGTGGGAGCAGTACTTC. The whole variable domain, filled in from reference TRBV5-4 and TRBJ2-7, reads ETGVTQSPTHLIKTRGQQVTLRCSSQSGHNTVSWYQQALGQGPQFIFQYYREEENGRGNFPPRFSGLQFPNYSSELNVNALELDDSALYLCASSVPGQRAWEQYFGPGTRLTVT.

The chain has TRBV29-1 and TRBJ1-5; TRBD1 might be the D (6 bases). Per the germline V gene, CDR1 is SQVTM and CDR2 is ANQGSEA. The CDR3 sequence is 16 residues long. V gave up 2 bases and J gave up 2 bases, with 16 bases separating them. The CDR3 protein is CSVECGRGSGNQPQHF. CDR3 nucleotides: TGCAGCGTTGAATGTGGCAGGGGCTCCGGCAATCAGCCCCAGCATTTT.

The chain employs TRBV7-8 and TRBJ2-7; the match to TRBD2 covers 11 bases. CDR1 is SGHVS and CDR2 is FQNEAQ in the germline V gene. Trimming at V came to 2 bases and at J to 6 bases, leaving 12 bases not matched to a gene. The CDR3 extends over 17 amino acids. CDR3 in DNA: TGTGCCAGCAGCTTAAAGGCTAGCGGGAGGCCCGGGTCCGAGCAGTACTTC. It encodes CASSLKASGRPGSEQYF.

The chain employs TRBV11-2 and TRBJ2-7; 10 bases line up with TRBD1. Germline CDR1 SGHAT, CDR2 FQNNGV. The CDR3 has 16 residues. With 1 base clipped from V and 3 bases from J, the junction kept 6 bases outside the gene matches. The CDR3 DNA reads as TGTGCCAGCAGCTTAGCACCGGGACAGGGGATCTACGAGCAGTACTTC. Its protein product is CASSLAPGQGIYEQYF.